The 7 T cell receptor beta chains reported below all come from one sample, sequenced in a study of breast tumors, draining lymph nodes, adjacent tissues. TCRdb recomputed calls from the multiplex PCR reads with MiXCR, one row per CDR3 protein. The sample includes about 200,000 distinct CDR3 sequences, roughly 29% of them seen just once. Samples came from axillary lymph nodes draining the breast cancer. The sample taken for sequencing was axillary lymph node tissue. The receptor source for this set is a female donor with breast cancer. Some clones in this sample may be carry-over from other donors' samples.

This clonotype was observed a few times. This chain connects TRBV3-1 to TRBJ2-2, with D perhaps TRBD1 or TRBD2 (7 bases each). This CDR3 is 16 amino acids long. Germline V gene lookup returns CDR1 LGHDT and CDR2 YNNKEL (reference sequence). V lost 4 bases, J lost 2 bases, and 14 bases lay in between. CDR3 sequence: CASSPQGGANTGELFF. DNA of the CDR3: TGTGCCAGCAGCCCCCAGGGGGGGGCAAACACCGGGGAGCTGTTTTTT.

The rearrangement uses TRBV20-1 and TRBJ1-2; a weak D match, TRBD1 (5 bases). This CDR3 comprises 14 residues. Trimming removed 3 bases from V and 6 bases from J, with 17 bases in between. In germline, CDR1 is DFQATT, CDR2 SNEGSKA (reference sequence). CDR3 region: CSARPGLAYNGYTF. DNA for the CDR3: TGCAGTGCTAGGCCGGGACTAGCTTACAATGGCTACACCTTC.

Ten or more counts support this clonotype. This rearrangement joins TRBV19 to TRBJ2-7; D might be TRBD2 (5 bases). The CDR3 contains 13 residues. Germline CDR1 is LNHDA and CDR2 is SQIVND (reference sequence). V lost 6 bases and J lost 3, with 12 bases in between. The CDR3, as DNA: TGTGCCAGTAGCCGAGGACTCAACTACGAGCAGTACTTC. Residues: CASSRGLNYEQYF.

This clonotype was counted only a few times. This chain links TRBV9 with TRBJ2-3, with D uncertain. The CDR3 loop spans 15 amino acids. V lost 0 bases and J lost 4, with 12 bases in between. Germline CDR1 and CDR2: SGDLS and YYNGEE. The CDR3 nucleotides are TGTGCCAGCAGCGTAGAGTCCCAAGGGCCAGATACGCAGTATTTT. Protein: CASSVESQGPDTQYF.

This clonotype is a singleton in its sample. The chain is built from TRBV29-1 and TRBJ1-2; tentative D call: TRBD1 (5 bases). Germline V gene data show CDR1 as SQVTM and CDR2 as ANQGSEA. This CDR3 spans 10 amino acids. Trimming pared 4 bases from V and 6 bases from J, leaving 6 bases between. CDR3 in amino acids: CSVVGDGYTF. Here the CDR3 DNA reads TGCAGCGTTGTGGGGGATGGCTACACCTTC.

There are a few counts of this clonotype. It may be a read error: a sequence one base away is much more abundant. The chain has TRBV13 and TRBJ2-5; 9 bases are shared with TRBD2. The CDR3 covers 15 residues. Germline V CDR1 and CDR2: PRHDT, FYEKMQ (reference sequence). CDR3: CASSFSGGHQGTQYF. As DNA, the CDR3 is TGTGCCAGCAGCTTCAGCGGGGGGCACCAAGGGACCCAGTACTTC.

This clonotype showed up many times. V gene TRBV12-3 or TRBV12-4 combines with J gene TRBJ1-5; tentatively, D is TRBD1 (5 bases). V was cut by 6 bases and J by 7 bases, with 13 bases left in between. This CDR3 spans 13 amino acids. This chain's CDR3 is CASRGLGEQPQHF. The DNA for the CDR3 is TGTGCCAGCAGGGGGCTAGGGGAACAGCCCCAGCATTTT.